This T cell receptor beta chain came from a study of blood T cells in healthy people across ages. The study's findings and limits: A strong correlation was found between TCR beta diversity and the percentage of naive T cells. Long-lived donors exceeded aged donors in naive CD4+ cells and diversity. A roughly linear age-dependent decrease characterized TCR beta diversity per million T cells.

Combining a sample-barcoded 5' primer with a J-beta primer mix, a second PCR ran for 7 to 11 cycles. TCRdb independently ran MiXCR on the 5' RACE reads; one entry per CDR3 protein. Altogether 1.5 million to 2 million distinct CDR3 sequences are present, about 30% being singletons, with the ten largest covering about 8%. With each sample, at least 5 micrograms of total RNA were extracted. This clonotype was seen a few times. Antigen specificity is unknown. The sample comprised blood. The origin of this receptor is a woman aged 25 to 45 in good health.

CDR3 sequence: CASSLDGEYYEQYF. CDR3 DNA sequence: TGTGCCAGCAGCTTGGACGGGGAATACTACGAGCAGTACTTC. V usage is TRBV5-5 and J usage is TRBJ2-7; perhaps TRBD2 as D (5 bases). Germline CDR1 and CDR2: SGHKS and YYEKEE (reference sequence). With 0 bases removed from V and 3 bases from J, the gap between germline ends came to 10 bases. This CDR3 has 14 residues.